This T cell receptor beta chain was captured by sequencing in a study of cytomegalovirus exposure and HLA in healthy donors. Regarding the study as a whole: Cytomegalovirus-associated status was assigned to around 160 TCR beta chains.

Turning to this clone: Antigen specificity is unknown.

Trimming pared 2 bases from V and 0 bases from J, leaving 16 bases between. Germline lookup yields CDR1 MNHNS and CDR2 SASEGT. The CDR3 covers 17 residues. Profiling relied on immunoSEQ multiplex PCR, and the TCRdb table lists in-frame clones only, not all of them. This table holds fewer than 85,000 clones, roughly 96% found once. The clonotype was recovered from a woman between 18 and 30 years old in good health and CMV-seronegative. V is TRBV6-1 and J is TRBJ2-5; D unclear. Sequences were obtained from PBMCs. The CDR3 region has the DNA TGTGCCAGCAGTGAACCCCCTCTGGGCGCGTACCAAGAGACCCAGTACTTC. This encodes CASSEPPLGAYQETQYF.